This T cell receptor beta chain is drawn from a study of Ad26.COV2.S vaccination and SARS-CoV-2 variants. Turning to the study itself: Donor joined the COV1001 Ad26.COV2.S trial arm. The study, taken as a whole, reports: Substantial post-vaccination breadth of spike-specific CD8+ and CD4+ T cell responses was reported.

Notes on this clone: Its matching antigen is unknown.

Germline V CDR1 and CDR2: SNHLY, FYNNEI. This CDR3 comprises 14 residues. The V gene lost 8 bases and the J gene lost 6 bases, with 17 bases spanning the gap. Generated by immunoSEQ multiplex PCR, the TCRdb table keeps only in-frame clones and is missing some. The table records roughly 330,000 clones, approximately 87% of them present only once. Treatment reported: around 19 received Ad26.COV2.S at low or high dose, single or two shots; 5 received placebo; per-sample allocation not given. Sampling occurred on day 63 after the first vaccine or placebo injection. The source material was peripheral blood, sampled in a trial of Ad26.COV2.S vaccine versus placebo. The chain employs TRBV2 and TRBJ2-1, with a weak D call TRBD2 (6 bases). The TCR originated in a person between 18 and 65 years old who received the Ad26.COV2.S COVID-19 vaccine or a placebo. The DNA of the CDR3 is TGTGCCAGCGGAGAAAACCGGGGGATCAATGAGCAGTTCTTC. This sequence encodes CASGENRGINEQFF. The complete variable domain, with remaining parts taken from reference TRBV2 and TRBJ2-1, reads EPEVTQTPSHQVTQMGQEVILRCVPISNHLYFYWYRQILGQKVEFLVSFYNNEISEKSEIFDDQFSVERPDGSNFTLKIRSTKLEDSAMYFCASGENRGINEQFFGPGTRLTVL.